Below are 18 T cell receptor beta chains sequenced from a single sample in a study of cytomegalovirus exposure and HLA in healthy donors. Vbeta (60) and Jbeta (13) primers were used in the PCR. Assay: immunoSEQ multiplex PCR; the TCRdb copy retains only in-frame clones and omits some. In the table there are fewer than 95,000 clones, about 66% of which are singletons. The specimen sequenced was PBMCs. These receptors were taken from a woman in her fifties or sixties in good health and CMV-seropositive.

The J gene is TRBJ1-1, the V gene TRBV19; 8 bases agree with TRBD1. The CDR3 runs 15 residues. V shed 5 bases and J 5 bases; nucleotides not matched to a gene: 10. The germline CDR1 and CDR2 sequences are LNHDA and SQIVND (reference sequence). The CDR3 sequence is CASSPLDRAGTEAFF. CDR3 sequence (DNA): TGTGCCAGTAGTCCCTTGGACAGGGCAGGAACTGAAGCTTTCTTT.

This chain joins TRBV2 and TRBJ2-7, with TRBD2 matching 9 bases. CDR3 length equals 15 residues. Germline V gene data show CDR1 as SNHLY and CDR2 as FYNNEI. V was clipped by 4 bases and J by 1 base; unmatched bases: 5. The chain's CDR3 is CASSADSGGSYEQYF. The DNA for the CDR3 is TGTGCCAGCAGTGCGGATAGCGGGGGTTCCTACGAGCAGTACTTC.

This clone was found a few times. This chain connects TRBV6-1 to TRBJ1-1; TRBD1 aligns across 8 bases. V lost 7 bases, J lost 11 bases, and 12 bases stayed unmatched. CDR1 MNHNS and CDR2 SASEGT come from the germline V gene. This CDR3 comprises 13 residues. CDR3: CASKESQGAMAFF. In DNA, the CDR3 is TGTGCCAGCAAGGAAAGTCAGGGGGCTATGGCTTTCTTT.

This sequence joins TRBV6-1 and TRBJ2-7; D is perhaps TRBD2 (5 bases). V lost 4 bases, J lost 0 bases, and 10 bases lay in between. The CDR3 is 14 amino acids. The germline V gene has CDR1 MNHNS and CDR2 SASEGT. CDR3 region: CASSVGGISYEQYF. The CDR3, as DNA: TGTGCCAGCAGTGTTGGAGGCATCTCCTACGAGCAGTACTTC.

CDR3 region: CASSVGSGDGYTF. The CDR3 nucleotides read TGTGCCAGCAGCGTAGGGTCAGGCGATGGCTACACCTTC. The chain links TRBV9 to TRBJ1-2; D remains ambiguous. The CDR3 loop spans 13 amino acids. Germline assignment: CDR1 SGDLS and CDR2 YYNGEE. Between the trimmed V and J ends, which lost 0 bases and 6 bases, there was a span of 9 bases.

The gene calls are TRBV13 and TRBJ2-7, with D possibly TRBD2 on 6 matching bases. Trimming took 5 bases from V and 2 from J, leaving 10 bases between them. Looked up from germline, CDR1 is PRHDT and CDR2 is FYEKMQ (reference sequence). The CDR3 has 13 amino acids. As DNA, the CDR3 is TGTGCCAGCAGCCCAGCGGGTGCCTACGAGCAGTACTTC. It yields the protein CASSPAGAYEQYF. Full variable domain (remainder filled in from reference TRBV13 and TRBJ2-7): AAGVIQSPRHLIKEKRETATLKCYPIPRHDTVYWYQQGPGQDPQFLISFYEKMQSDKGSIPDRFSAQQFSDYHSELNMSSLELGDSALYFCASSPAGAYEQYFGPGTRLTVT.

This chain connects TRBV6-6 to TRBJ1-6; the D gene is possibly TRBD1 (5 bases). Trimming left V 7 bases short and J 6 bases short, with 13 bases between. Germline CDR1 MNHNY, CDR2 SVGAGI (reference sequence). CDR3 length: 14 residues. DNA for the CDR3: TGTGCCAGCACCTCACAGGACGGTAATTCACCCCTCCACTTT. Its protein product is CASTSQDGNSPLHF.

The rearrangement links TRBV4-1 to TRBJ2-3, with 12 bases aligning to TRBD2. The CDR3 has 16 residues. The V gene end was trimmed by 5 bases and the J gene end by 4 bases; junction bases not matched to a gene: 7. Per the germline V gene, CDR1 is MGHRA and CDR2 is YSYEKL. In DNA form, the CDR3 reads TGCGCCAGCAGCGGATATACTAGCGGGGGGTCAGATACGCAGTATTTT. Protein sequence: CASSGYTSGGSDTQYF.

This clone came up once. The rearrangement uses TRBV7-3 and TRBJ1-1, with 7 bases that match TRBD1. V lost 5 bases and J lost 1; bases outside the gene matches: 7. The CDR3 runs 15 residues. From germline, CDR1 is SGHTA and CDR2 FQGTGA. DNA for the CDR3: TGTGCCAGCAGCCTCACCGGGACAGCGAACACTGAAGCTTTCTTT. Translating it yields CASSLTGTANTEAFF. Using reference TRBV7-3 and TRBJ1-1 for the parts outside the CDR3, the full variable domain is GAGVSQTPSNKVTEKGKYVELRCDPISGHTALYWYRQSLGQGPEFLIYFQGTGAADDSGLPNDRFFAVRPEGSVSTLKIQRTERGDSAVYLCASSLTGTANTEAFFGQGTRLTVV.

V usage is TRBV5-1 and J usage is TRBJ2-2, with D possibly being TRBD2 (7 bases). Germline V gene lookup returns CDR1 SGHRS and CDR2 YFSETQ. The V gene lost 5 bases and the J gene lost 4 bases, with 15 bases spanning the gap. The CDR3 has 15 residues. The CDR3 sequence: CASRVGGPFTGELFF. The CDR3 DNA reads as TGCGCCAGCAGGGTCGGGGGGCCTTTCACCGGGGAGCTGTTTTTT.

The chain has TRBV6-1 and TRBJ2-5, with 8 bases lining up with TRBD1. The J segment lost 5 bases and the V segment lost 3 bases, leaving 14 bases of the junction unmatched. The CDR3 covers 17 residues. CDR1 is MNHNS, CDR2 SASEGT, per germline. This CDR3 is CASSEFFSAGGSETQYF. The CDR3 DNA reads TGTGCCAGCAGTGAGTTTTTTTCGGCAGGGGGCAGTGAGACCCAGTACTTC.

The chain links TRBV19 to TRBJ1-2; D might be TRBD1 (5 bases). This CDR3 contains 11 residues. V dropped 3 bases and J dropped 9 bases, with 8 bases sitting between them. CDR1 is LNHDA, CDR2 SQIVND, per germline (reference sequence). This CDR3 reads CASSIKGSYTF. CDR3 coding DNA: TGTGCCAGTAGTATTAAGGGGAGCTACACCTTC.

V and J are TRBV28 and TRBJ1-2; TRBD1 agrees at 8 bases. This CDR3 region has 13 residues. Germline V lookup: CDR1 MDHEN, CDR2 SYDVKM. The V and J ends lost 6 bases and 4 bases, in that order; junction bases with no gene match: 4. The CDR3 DNA reads TGTGCCAGCAGCCCGACAGGGGCCTATGGCTACACCTTC. This translates into CASSPTGAYGYTF.

The chain uses TRBV7-9 and TRBJ2-1; 9 bases align to TRBD2. V lost 1 base and J lost 10; bases outside the gene matches: 8. CDR3 length: 15 amino acids. Germline CDR1 reads SEHNR; CDR2 reads FQNEAQ (reference sequence). CDR3 amino acids: CASSLDSGGPREQFF. The DNA of the CDR3 is TGTGCCAGCAGCTTAGATAGCGGGGGTCCCAGGGAGCAGTTCTTC.

The chain has TRBV27 and TRBJ1-6, with D perhaps TRBD1 (6 bases). Trimming took off 5 bases at V and 12 bases at J, with 20 bases between the two ends. This CDR3 region has 15 residues. Germline CDR1 and CDR2: MNHEY and SMNVEV (reference sequence). The CDR3 coding sequence is TGTGCCAGCAGTCCGGACGGTTTCGGGGGGCTACCCCTCCACTTT. Its translation is CASSPDGFGGLPLHF.

The chain is built from TRBV25-1 and TRBJ2-1; D may be TRBD2 (6 bases). The germline gives CDR1 MGHDK, CDR2 SYGVNS. This CDR3 spans 11 amino acids. The V end lost 6 bases, the J end lost 6 bases, and 6 bases lay between the germline ends. The DNA for the CDR3 is TGTGCCAGCAGGCGGGGCAATGAGCAGTTCTTC. It is translated as CASRRGNEQFF.

This chain links TRBV5-4 with TRBJ2-6; 7 nucleotides agree with TRBD1. The CDR3 runs to 19 residues. Germline CDR1 and CDR2: SGHNT and YYREEE (reference sequence). V lost 3 bases and J lost 0; bases outside the gene matches: 12. As DNA, the CDR3 is TGTGCCAGCAGCTGGGGCTTAACAGGGGCCGTCTCTGGGGCCAACGTCCTGACTTTC. This translates into CASSWGLTGAVSGANVLTF.

V and J are TRBV11-2 and TRBJ2-7; 7 bases agree with TRBD1. The junction had 9 bases not matched to a gene; V was cut back by 5 bases and J by 2 bases. The germline CDR1 and CDR2 sequences are SGHAT and FQNNGV. This CDR3 has 15 residues. The CDR3 nucleotides are TGTGCCAGCAGCCTGAGACAGGGTGGAACCTACGAGCAGTACTTC. Its protein product is CASSLRQGGTYEQYF.